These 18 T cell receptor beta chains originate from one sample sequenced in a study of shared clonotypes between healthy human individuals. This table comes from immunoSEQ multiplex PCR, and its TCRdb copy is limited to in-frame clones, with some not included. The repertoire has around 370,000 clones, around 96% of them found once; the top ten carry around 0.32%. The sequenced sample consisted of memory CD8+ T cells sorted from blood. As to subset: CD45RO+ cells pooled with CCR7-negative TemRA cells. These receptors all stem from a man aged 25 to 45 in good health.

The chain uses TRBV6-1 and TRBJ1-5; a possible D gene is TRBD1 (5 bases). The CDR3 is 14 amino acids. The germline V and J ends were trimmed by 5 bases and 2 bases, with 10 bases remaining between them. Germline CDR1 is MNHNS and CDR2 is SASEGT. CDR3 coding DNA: TGTGCCAGCAGTCATGGGGGGGGCAATCAGCCCCAGCATTTT. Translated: CASSHGGGNQPQHF.

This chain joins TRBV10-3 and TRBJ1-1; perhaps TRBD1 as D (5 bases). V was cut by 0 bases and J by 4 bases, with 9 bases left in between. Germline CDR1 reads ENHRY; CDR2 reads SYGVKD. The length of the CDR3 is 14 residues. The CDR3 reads CAISESEGRTEAFF. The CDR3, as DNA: TGTGCCATCAGTGAGTCGGAGGGGCGCACTGAAGCTTTCTTT.

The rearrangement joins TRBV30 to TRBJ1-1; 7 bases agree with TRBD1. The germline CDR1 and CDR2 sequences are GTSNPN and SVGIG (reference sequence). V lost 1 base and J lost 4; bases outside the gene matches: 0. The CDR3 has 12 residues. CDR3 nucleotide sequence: TGTGCCTGGAGTGCAGGGGGCACTGAAGCTTTCTTT. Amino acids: CAWSAGGTEAFF.

CDR3 residues: CASTGLAGEWYEQYF. In DNA, the CDR3 is TGTGCCAGCACCGGACTAGCGGGAGAGTGGTACGAGCAGTACTTC. This rearrangement joins TRBV2 to TRBJ2-7; 13 nucleotides line up with TRBD2. The junction had 7 bases not matched to a gene; V was cut back by 7 bases and J by 4 bases. The CDR3 contains 15 residues. CDR1 SNHLY and CDR2 FYNNEI come from the germline V gene.

This CDR3 reads CASSWSGPRAQYF. In nucleotides, the CDR3 is TGTGCCAGCAGTTGGTCAGGGCCTAGGGCCCAGTACTTC. This chain links TRBV28 with TRBJ2-5; a weak D match, TRBD1 (5 bases). Trimming shortened V by 4 bases and J by 9 bases, and 15 bases separated the two germline ends. This CDR3 spans 13 amino acids. Germline V gives CDR1 MDHEN, CDR2 SYDVKM.

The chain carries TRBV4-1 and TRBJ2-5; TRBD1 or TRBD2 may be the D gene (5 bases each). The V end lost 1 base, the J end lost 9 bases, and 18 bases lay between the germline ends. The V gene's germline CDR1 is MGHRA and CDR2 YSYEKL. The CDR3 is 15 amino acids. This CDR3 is CASSQGLAGGAAQYF. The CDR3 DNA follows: TGCGCCAGCAGCCAAGGACTTGCGGGTGGGGCGGCCCAGTACTTC.

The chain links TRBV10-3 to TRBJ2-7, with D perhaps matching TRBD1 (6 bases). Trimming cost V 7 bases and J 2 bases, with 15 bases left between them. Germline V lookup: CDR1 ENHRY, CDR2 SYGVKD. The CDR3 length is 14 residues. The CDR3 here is CAINRGTQTYEQYF. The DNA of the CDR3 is TGTGCCATCAATAGGGGGACCCAGACCTACGAGCAGTACTTC.

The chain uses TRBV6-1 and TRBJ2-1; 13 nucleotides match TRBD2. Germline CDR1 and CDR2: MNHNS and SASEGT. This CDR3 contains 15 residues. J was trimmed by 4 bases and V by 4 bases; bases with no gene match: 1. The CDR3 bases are TGTGCCAGCAGTGGGACTAGCGGGAGATACAATGAGCAGTTCTTC. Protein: CASSGTSGRYNEQFF.

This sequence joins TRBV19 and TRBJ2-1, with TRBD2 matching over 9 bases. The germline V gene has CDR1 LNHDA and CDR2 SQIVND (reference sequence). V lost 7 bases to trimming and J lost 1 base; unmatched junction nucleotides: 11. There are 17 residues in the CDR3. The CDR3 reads CASTPRREGHSYNEQFF. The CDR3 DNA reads TGTGCCAGTACCCCCAGGCGGGAGGGCCATTCCTACAATGAGCAGTTCTTC.

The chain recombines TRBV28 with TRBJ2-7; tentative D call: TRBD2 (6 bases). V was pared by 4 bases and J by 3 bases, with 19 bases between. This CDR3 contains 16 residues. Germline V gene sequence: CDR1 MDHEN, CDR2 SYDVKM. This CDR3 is CASSSFLGGSIYEQYF. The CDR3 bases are TGTGCCAGCAGTTCCTTCCTTGGGGGGAGTATCTACGAGCAGTACTTC.

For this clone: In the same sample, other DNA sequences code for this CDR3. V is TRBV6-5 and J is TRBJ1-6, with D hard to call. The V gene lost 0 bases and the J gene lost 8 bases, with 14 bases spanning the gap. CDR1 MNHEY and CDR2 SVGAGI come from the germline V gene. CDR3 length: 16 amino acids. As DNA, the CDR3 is TGTGCCAGCAGTTACTCCGTGCTTGAGGCTGATTCACCCCTCCACTTT. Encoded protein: CASSYSVLEADSPLHF.

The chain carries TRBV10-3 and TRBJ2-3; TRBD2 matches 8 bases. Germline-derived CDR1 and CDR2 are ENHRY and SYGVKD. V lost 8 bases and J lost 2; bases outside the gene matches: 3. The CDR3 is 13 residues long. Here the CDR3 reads CAIRRGATDTQYF. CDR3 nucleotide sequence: TGTGCCATCCGGCGGGGGGCCACAGATACGCAGTATTTT.

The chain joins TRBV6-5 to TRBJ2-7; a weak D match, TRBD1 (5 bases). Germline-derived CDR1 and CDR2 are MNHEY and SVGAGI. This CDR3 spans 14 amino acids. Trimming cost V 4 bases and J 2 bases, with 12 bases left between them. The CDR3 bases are TGTGCCAGCAGTTGGACAAGACTTACCTACGAGCAGTACTTC. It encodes CASSWTRLTYEQYF.

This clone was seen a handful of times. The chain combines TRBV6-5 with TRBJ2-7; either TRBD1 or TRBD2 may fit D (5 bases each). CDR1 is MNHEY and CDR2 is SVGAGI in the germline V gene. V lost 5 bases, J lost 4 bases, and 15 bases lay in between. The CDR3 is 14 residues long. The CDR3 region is CASSAKGRSYEQYF. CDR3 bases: TGTGCCAGCAGTGCCAAGGGACGGTCTTACGAGCAGTACTTC.

The CDR3 is CAARGSSYNEQFF. The CDR3 DNA sequence: TGTGCCGCCAGAGGTAGCTCCTACAATGAGCAGTTCTTC. The V and J genes are TRBV6-5 and TRBJ2-1; D remains ambiguous. This CDR3 is 13 amino acids long. The V gene's germline CDR1 is MNHEY and CDR2 SVGAGI. The germline V and J ends were trimmed by 11 bases and 0 bases, with 11 bases remaining between them.

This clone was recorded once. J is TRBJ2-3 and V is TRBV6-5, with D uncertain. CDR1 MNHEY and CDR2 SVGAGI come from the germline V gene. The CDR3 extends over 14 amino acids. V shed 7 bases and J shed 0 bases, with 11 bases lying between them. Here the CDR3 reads CASTNSPSTDTQYF. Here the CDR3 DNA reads TGTGCCAGCACCAACTCCCCTAGCACAGATACGCAGTATTTT.

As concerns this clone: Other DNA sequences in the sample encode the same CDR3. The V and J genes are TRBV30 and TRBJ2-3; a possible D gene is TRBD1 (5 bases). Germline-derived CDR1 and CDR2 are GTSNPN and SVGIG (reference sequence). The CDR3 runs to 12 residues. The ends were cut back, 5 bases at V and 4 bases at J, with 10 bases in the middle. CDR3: CAWGQGADTQYF. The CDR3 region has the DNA TGTGCCTGGGGCCAGGGTGCAGATACGCAGTATTTT.

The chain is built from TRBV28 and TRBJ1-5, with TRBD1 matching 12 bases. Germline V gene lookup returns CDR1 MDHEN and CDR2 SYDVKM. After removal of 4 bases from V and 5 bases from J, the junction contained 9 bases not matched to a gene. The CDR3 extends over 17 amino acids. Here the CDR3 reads CASSWVKGQGAHQPQHF. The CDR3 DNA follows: TGTGCCAGCAGTTGGGTAAAGGGACAGGGGGCTCATCAGCCCCAGCATTTT.